Given below is one T cell receptor beta chain in context. Its recognized antigen is unknown. No base quality information exists; no much larger clone differs at one position. On an AutoMACS, CD4+ and CD8+ cells were isolated via positive magnetic bead selection, and their purity was verified by flow cytometry. After a first flow cytometry screen using a TCR V beta antibody panel, clonal expansions were characterized through TCRB deep sequencing of sorted CD8+ fractions. Ficoll-Paque PLUS density gradient separation was used to isolate peripheral blood mononuclear cells. Nucleospin Tissue or Tissue XS kits were used to extract DNA from CD4-enriched, CD8-enriched or PBMC samples, and a Qubit 2.0 fluorometer was used for quantification. The CDR1 and CDR2 encoded by the germline V gene are SGHDT and YYEEEE. Cut back by 5 bases and 4 bases, the V and J ends lie 6 bases apart. From cysteine to phenylalanine, the CDR3 is 12 amino acids long. CDR3 DNA is the only sequence kept; it has 36 bases, read in frame from the first base.

This record comes from a study of somatic mutations in cytotoxic T cells in rheumatoid arthritis (dated by TCRdb to 2016 to 2017). General notes on the study: Peripheral blood (about 28 ml EDTA) was collected from patients immediately after diagnosis and before any treatment began. Some V beta antibody-stained T-cell populations were flow-sorted on a FACSAria II or Sony SH800 at nearly 100% purity, and sorted V beta1+ cells also underwent TCRB sequencing. To characterize clonality, the study used TCRB deep sequencing while asking whether somatic mutations are carried by expanded CD8+ T-cell clones in newly diagnosed, untreated rheumatoid arthritis. TCRB deep sequencing covered roughly 60 patients with rheumatoid arthritis along with some 22 healthy controls. Patient and control groups had essentially identical median ages.

Overall study results and their limits: Rheumatoid arthritis patients and age-matched healthy controls did not significantly differ in CD8+ T-cell clonality. The finding that TRBV07 was slightly underrepresented in patients was left unadjusted for multiple comparisons. In patients, CD8+ clonality rose with age (Spearman r of about 0.53), which was not the case in healthy controls. In about an eighth of the roughly 65 patients, more than 20% of CD8+ cells belonged to the largest CD8+ clone, while several identical CD8+ TCRB sequences were shared between blood and synovial fluid. The antigen targets of the expanded CD8+ clones were unknown, and absence from virus-specific databases did not rule out viral specificity.

Sequencing of TCRB CDR3 was done on genomic DNA with the immunoSEQ assay. On the study's bioinformatics: Patient CD8+ clones larger than 1% were compared against published virus-specific TCRB sequences, and only a few matched. The analyses included only productive TCRB rearrangements. A clone was defined by a unique TCRB CDR3 sequence, and clonality was computed as a productive clonality index based on Shannon entropy. The template counts of each clone relative to the total templates per sample were used to calculate repertoire overlap between two samples. Flow cytometry-measured V-gene usage correlated with V-gene usage from TCRB sequencing, with a Spearman r of approximately 0.6. This immuneACCESS table, as held by TCRdb, lists in-frame sequences with V and J called but not all clones. Of the missing ones, under half trace to an unresolved V gene in checked studies; the others have no known cause. The V and J calls and clone size come from that table; D and trimming were worked out from the DNA. This sample holds 25,000 to 35,000 clones; approximately 86% were observed only once. Roughly 9.7% of the sample is in the top ten clones.

The rearranged segments are TRBV5-6 and TRBJ2-2, with no D gene named confidently. The sequence was collected from an adult with rheumatoid arthritis. The sample was CD8+ T cells sorted from blood. The nucleotides are TGTGCCAGCAGTTTTAGCACCGGGGAGCTGTTTTTT. Translation gives CASSFSTGELFF.